One and the same sample provided the 30 T cell receptor beta chains below, sequenced in a study of T cell changes during pregnancy in multiple sclerosis. TCRdb's table, derived via immunoSEQ multiplex PCR, lists solely in-frame clones and lacks some. The sample includes roughly 40,000 clones, nearly 90% seen only once; the top ten take approximately 1%. The sequences come from CD4+ T cells from peripheral blood mononuclear cells, collected after pregnancy. The source of these receptors is a female donor with multiple sclerosis, enrolled in a pregnancy study.

The V and J genes are TRBV19 and TRBJ1-2; 7 positions agree with TRBD1. The CDR3 is made up of 14 amino acids. V was clipped by 8 bases and J by 5 bases; unmatched bases: 11. Germline CDR1 is LNHDA and CDR2 is SQIVND (reference sequence). The CDR3 DNA sequence: TGTGCCAGTGCTTCGACAGGGATCTCGTATGGCTACACCTTC. Amino acids: CASASTGISYGYTF.

This sequence joins TRBV18 and TRBJ1-2, with TRBD1 matching 7 bases. The CDR3 extends over 17 amino acids. V gave up 2 bases and J gave up 6 bases; unmatched junction bases: 15. Germline loops: CDR1 KGHSH, CDR2 LQKENI. The CDR3 is CASSPISGTEGYNGYTF. CDR3 DNA sequence: TGTGCCAGCTCACCAATCTCCGGGACAGAAGGTTATAATGGCTACACCTTC.

This clone came up a few times. The genes are TRBV2 and TRBJ1-1, with D perhaps matching TRBD1 (6 bases). The germline V gene has CDR1 SNHLY and CDR2 FYNNEI. Trimming took off 6 bases at V and 5 bases at J, with 19 bases between the two ends. The CDR3 is made up of 15 amino acids. CDR3 protein: CASRYNRVQGTEAFF. CDR3 sequence (DNA): TGTGCCAGCAGGTACAACAGGGTTCAGGGAACTGAAGCTTTCTTT. Using reference TRBV2 and TRBJ1-1 for the parts outside the CDR3, the full variable domain is EPEVTQTPSHQVTQMGQEVILRCVPISNHLYFYWYRQILGQKVEFLVSFYNNEISEKSEIFDDQFSVERPDGSNFTLKIRSTKLEDSAMYFCASRYNRVQGTEAFFGQGTRLTVV.

The rearrangement links TRBV15 to TRBJ2-1, with TRBD2 matching 9 bases. CDR3 size: 16 residues. The germline V gene encodes CDR1 LNHNV and CDR2 YYDKDF (reference sequence). Unmatched junction bases numbered 11, after V lost 3 bases and J lost 8 bases. CDR3 loop: CATSSPSSGVWDEQFF. The CDR3, as DNA: TGTGCCACCAGCAGTCCTTCTAGCGGGGTCTGGGATGAGCAGTTCTTC.

This chain joins TRBV5-1 and TRBJ1-1; D gene uncertain. Germline V gene sequence: CDR1 SGHRS, CDR2 YFSETQ. This CDR3 comprises 13 residues. Trimming left V 6 bases short and J 2 bases short, with 11 bases between. The CDR3 is CASTVDPNTEAFF. The CDR3 nucleotides are TGCGCCAGCACCGTAGATCCCAACACTGAAGCTTTCTTT.

The rearrangement uses TRBV29-1 and TRBJ2-3; weak D call: TRBD1 (6 bases). V was pared by 7 bases and J by 5 bases, with 13 bases between. CDR3 length equals 12 residues. Germline V gene sequence: CDR1 SQVTM, CDR2 ANQGSEA. This CDR3 reads CSATGFGDTQYF. The CDR3 DNA is TGCAGCGCCACAGGGTTTGGAGATACGCAGTATTTT.

This chain connects TRBV2 to TRBJ1-2; D gene unclear. The CDR3 runs to 14 residues. Germline loops: CDR1 SNHLY, CDR2 FYNNEI. Trimming removed 1 base at V and 8 bases at J, with 14 bases between. CDR3 nucleotides: TGTGCCAGCAGTGAAGAAGTAGGCGAGGGAGGCTACACCTTC. Residues: CASSEEVGEGGYTF.

This clone showed up just a few times. V and J are TRBV10-3 and TRBJ2-7, with D possibly TRBD1 on 5 matching bases. This CDR3 spans 14 amino acids. The V end lost 11 bases, the J end lost 5 bases, and 22 bases lay between the germline ends. Germline lookup yields CDR1 ENHRY and CDR2 SYGVKD. This CDR3 is CAAQQAPRSDEQYF. CDR3 bases: TGTGCCGCCCAACAGGCGCCGAGGAGCGACGAGCAGTACTTC.

This clone was found a few times. The V and J genes are TRBV4-3 and TRBJ1-2, with D hard to call. The CDR3 extends over 16 amino acids. Germline V gene data show CDR1 as LGHNA and CDR2 as YSLEER. V lost 0 bases and J 4 bases, leaving 15 bases between the germline ends. DNA of the CDR3: TGCGCCAGCAGCCAAGATACCCGACGGGAGGGCTATGGCTACACCTTC. Residues: CASSQDTRREGYGYTF.

The rearrangement joins TRBV7-8 to TRBJ2-6; TRBD1 is a possible D gene (6 bases). Per germline, CDR1 SGHVS and CDR2 FQNEAQ. V lost 5 bases and J lost 2, with 10 bases in between. The CDR3 contains 15 residues. CDR3 in amino acids: CASSHRDPGANVLTF. The CDR3 coding sequence is TGTGCCAGCAGCCACAGGGACCCTGGGGCCAACGTCCTGACTTTC.

The chain combines TRBV6-5 with TRBJ1-2; weak D call: TRBD1 (5 bases). The CDR3 consists of 13 residues. Between the trimmed V and J ends, which lost 6 bases and 8 bases, there was a span of 16 bases. Germline V gene data show CDR1 as MNHEY and CDR2 as SVGAGI. CDR3 loop: CASRQYQGSGYTF. The CDR3, as DNA: TGTGCCAGCAGGCAGTATCAGGGAAGCGGCTACACCTTC.

The J gene is TRBJ2-3, the V gene TRBV6-5, with 8 bases matching TRBD2. The ends lost 4 bases at V and 1 base at J; junction bases unmatched: 4. CDR1 and CDR2 (germline): MNHEY, SVGAGI. The CDR3 extends over 15 amino acids. The CDR3 DNA reads as TGTGCCAGCAGTTCGTCAGCGGGGGGCACAGATACGCAGTATTTT. Protein product: CASSSSAGGTDTQYF.

The gene calls are TRBV7-2 and TRBJ2-1; a possible D gene is TRBD2 (5 bases). Germline-derived CDR1 and CDR2 are SGHTA and FQGNSA. The V and J ends lost 4 bases and 3 bases respectively, with 16 bases between them. The CDR3 spans 16 residues. CDR3 residues: CASSYLGNALYNEQFF. The CDR3, as DNA: TGTGCCAGCAGCTATCTCGGGAACGCTCTCTACAATGAGCAGTTCTTC.

The rearrangement links TRBV10-3 to TRBJ2-7; possibly TRBD1 for D (5 bases). The CDR3 contains 12 residues. Trimming shortened V by 3 bases and J by 3 bases, and 6 bases separated the two germline ends. From germline, CDR1 is ENHRY and CDR2 SYGVKD. The CDR3 DNA reads TGTGCCATCAGTGACAGGGACTACGAGCAGTACTTC. Protein: CAISDRDYEQYF.

This sequence joins TRBV4-3 and TRBJ1-2; D may be TRBD1 (5 bases). Germline V gene sequence: CDR1 LGHNA, CDR2 YSLEER. With 0 bases removed from V and 6 bases from J, the gap between germline ends came to 14 bases. The CDR3 extends over 15 amino acids. This CDR3 is CASSQEPRGQNGYTF. CDR3 coding DNA: TGCGCCAGCAGCCAAGAACCTAGGGGCCAGAATGGCTACACCTTC.

The chain recombines TRBV6-1 with TRBJ2-7, with a tentative D call TRBD1 (5 bases). The CDR3 totals 15 residues. Trimming removed 10 bases from V and 3 bases from J, with 22 bases in between. Germline CDR1 and CDR2: MNHNS and SASEGT. The CDR3 region is CAIPGSGSGRYEQYF. The CDR3 DNA follows: TGTGCCATTCCAGGGTCCGGGTCGGGCCGCTACGAGCAGTACTTC.

This chain links TRBV12-5 with TRBJ1-1; tentatively, D is TRBD1 (5 bases). Germline-derived CDR1 and CDR2 are LGHNT and FRNRAP. Deletions cut 0 bases from V and 1 base from J, with 15 bases between. This CDR3 comprises 17 residues. The CDR3 bases are TGTGCTAGTGGTTTGGTACAGGACGGGACTACGAACACTGAAGCTTTCTTT. This codes for CASGLVQDGTTNTEAFF.

This sequence joins TRBV10-1 and TRBJ2-3; 8 bases are a match to TRBD2. Germline trimming cut 3 bases from V and 2 bases from J; bases unmatched to any gene: 13. The CDR3 has 18 residues. Germline values: CDR1 WNHNN, CDR2 SYGVQD (reference sequence). CDR3 bases: TGCGCCAGCAGTGACCGGTCGTCTAGCGGGTTTAACACAGATACGCAGTATTTT. It is translated as CASSDRSSSGFNTDTQYF.

This rearrangement joins TRBV9 to TRBJ2-2; 7 bases map to TRBD2. The CDR3 has 16 residues. Unmatched junction bases numbered 5, after V lost 1 base and J lost 2 bases. Germline V gives CDR1 SGDLS, CDR2 YYNGEE. The CDR3 DNA reads as TGTGCCAGCAGCGTACGGGGGGTTTTTAACACCGGGGAGCTGTTTTTT. Translating gives CASSVRGVFNTGELFF.

This clone was seen once. The rearrangement links TRBV11-2 to TRBJ1-1, with D unclear. The CDR3 length is 14 residues. Trimming removed 0 bases from V and 6 bases from J, with 11 bases in between. CDR1 is SGHAT and CDR2 is FQNNGV in the germline V gene. CDR3 sequence: CASSLDVGTAEAFF. For the CDR3, the DNA is TGTGCCAGCAGCTTAGATGTGGGCACCGCTGAAGCTTTCTTT.

This chain connects TRBV5-4 to TRBJ2-3; TRBD2 agrees at 10 bases. Germline V lookup: CDR1 SGHNT, CDR2 YYREEE (reference sequence). The J segment lost 4 bases and the V segment lost 1 base, leaving 6 bases of the junction unmatched. The CDR3 runs 16 residues. CDR3 coding DNA: TGTGCCAGCAGCTTGAAAAGCGGGGGGGCTGCAGATACGCAGTATTTT. Its translation is CASSLKSGGAADTQYF. Full variable domain (remainder filled in from reference TRBV5-4 and TRBJ2-3): ETGVTQSPTHLIKTRGQQVTLRCSSQSGHNTVSWYQQALGQGPQFIFQYYREEENGRGNFPPRFSGLQFPNYSSELNVNALELDDSALYLCASSLKSGGAADTQYFGPGTRLTVL.

This chain connects TRBV29-1 to TRBJ1-1; the D is unclear. Germline V gives CDR1 SQVTM, CDR2 ANQGSEA. The V end lost 4 bases, the J end lost 0 bases, and 9 bases lay between the germline ends. CDR3 length: 13 residues. Written as DNA, the CDR3 is TGCAGCGTTGCGGGGAGATTGAACACTGAAGCTTTCTTT. Its protein is CSVAGRLNTEAFF.

The chain links TRBV6-5 to TRBJ2-1, with 7 bases that match TRBD2. V trimming: 5 bases; J trimming: 8 bases; junction bases outside the gene matches: 9. The length of the CDR3 is 14 residues. Per germline, CDR1 MNHEY and CDR2 SVGAGI. CDR3 DNA sequence: TGTGCCAGCAGTCCCCTCCGAGGGAGGGATGAGCAGTTCTTC. This translates into CASSPLRGRDEQFF.

The chain joins TRBV30 to TRBJ2-4; D possibly corresponds to TRBD1 (6 bases). The CDR3 has 16 residues. Between the trimmed V and J ends, which lost 0 bases and 2 bases, there was a span of 14 bases. Per the germline V gene, CDR1 is GTSNPN and CDR2 is SVGIG (reference sequence). The CDR3, as DNA: TGTGCCTGGAGTGTATTTATGGACAGTCCCAAAAACATTCAGTACTTC. Its translation: CAWSVFMDSPKNIQYF.

The chain couples TRBV5-1 to TRBJ2-3, with TRBD2 matching over 11 bases. Unmatched junction bases numbered 3, after V lost 4 bases and J lost 5 bases. The CDR3 covers 14 residues. Germline CDR1 reads SGHRS; CDR2 reads YFSETQ. Here the CDR3 DNA reads TGCGCCAGCAGCCTAGCGGGGGGAGGAGATACGCAGTATTTT. It yields the protein CASSLAGGGDTQYF.

The chain has TRBV4-1 and TRBJ1-5, with a weak D call TRBD1 (6 bases). The CDR3 covers 15 residues. V lost 5 bases and J lost 4, with 15 bases in between. Germline CDR1 and CDR2: MGHRA and YSYEKL. CDR3 DNA: TGCGCCAGCAGCTTCGGGACAACCGAGAATCAGCCCCAGCATTTT. Translated, it gives CASSFGTTENQPQHF.

The rearrangement links TRBV6-5 to TRBJ2-7; 9 nucleotides align to TRBD1. Germline V gives CDR1 MNHEY, CDR2 SVGAGI. V gave up 6 bases and J gave up 0 bases; unmatched junction bases: 3. This CDR3 comprises 14 residues. CDR3 nucleotide sequence: TGTGCCAGCAGCCGACAGGGGGTCTCCTACGAGCAGTACTTC. This codes for CASSRQGVSYEQYF.

The chain links TRBV5-1 to TRBJ1-1; 7 bases agree with TRBD1. There are 13 residues in the CDR3. Germline V gene sequence: CDR1 SGHRS, CDR2 YFSETQ. With V trimmed by 4 bases and J by 5 bases, 5 bases remained unmatched. The CDR3 sequence: CASSDLTGTEAFF. In nucleotides, the CDR3 is TGCGCCAGCAGCGACCTGACAGGGACTGAAGCTTTCTTT. The full variable domain, its missing parts supplied by reference TRBV5-1 and TRBJ1-1, is KAGVTQTPRYLIKTRGQQVTLSCSPISGHRSVSWYQQTPGQGLQFLFEYFSETQRNKGNFPGRFSGRQFSNSRSEMNVSTLELGDSALYLCASSDLTGTEAFFGQGTRLTVV.

The chain combines TRBV6-5 with TRBJ1-1; no clear D. CDR3 length: 14 amino acids. V dropped 0 bases and J dropped 0 bases, with 5 bases sitting between them. Germline values: CDR1 MNHEY, CDR2 SVGAGI. CDR3 loop: CASSYSTLNTEAFF. The CDR3 DNA follows: TGTGCCAGCAGTTACTCGACACTGAACACTGAAGCTTTCTTT.

V is TRBV10-3 and J is TRBJ1-3, with D unresolved. Germline CDR1 reads ENHRY; CDR2 reads SYGVKD. The CDR3 sequence is 13 residues long. V was cut by 2 bases and J by 4 bases, with 6 bases left in between. For the CDR3, the DNA is TGTGCCATCAGTGAGAGAGGCGGAAACACCATATATTTT. Protein sequence: CAISERGGNTIYF.